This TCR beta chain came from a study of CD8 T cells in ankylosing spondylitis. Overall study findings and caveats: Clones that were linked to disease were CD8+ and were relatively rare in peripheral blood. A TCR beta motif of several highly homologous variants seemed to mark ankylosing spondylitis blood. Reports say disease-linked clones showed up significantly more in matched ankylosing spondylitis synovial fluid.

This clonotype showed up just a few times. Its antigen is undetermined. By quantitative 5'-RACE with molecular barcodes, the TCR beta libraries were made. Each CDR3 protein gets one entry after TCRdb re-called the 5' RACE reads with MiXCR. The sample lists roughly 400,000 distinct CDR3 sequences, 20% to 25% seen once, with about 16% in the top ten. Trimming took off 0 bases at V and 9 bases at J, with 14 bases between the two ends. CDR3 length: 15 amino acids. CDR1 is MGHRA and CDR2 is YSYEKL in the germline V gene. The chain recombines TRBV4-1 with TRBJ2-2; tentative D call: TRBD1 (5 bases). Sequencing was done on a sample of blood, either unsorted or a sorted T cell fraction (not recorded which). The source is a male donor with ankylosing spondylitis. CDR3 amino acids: CASSQDPTADRELFF. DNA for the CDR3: TGCGCCAGCAGCCAAGATCCGACAGCCGACCGGGAGCTGTTTTTT.